A single sample gave rise to the 29 T cell receptor beta chains below, sequenced in a study of beta chain features in type 1 diabetes. cDNA synthesis used the whole RNA isolate, giving expressed TCRB sequences. Assay: immunoSEQ multiplex PCR; the TCRdb copy retains only in-frame clones and omits some. The sample carries 850,000 to 900,000 clones, around a sixth recorded once. The material sequenced was naive CD4+ T cells from blood. The origin of the receptors is a woman younger than 35 in good health.

This clone was recorded a few times. This chain links TRBV19 with TRBJ2-2; D gene ambiguous. The CDR3 spans 14 residues. The germline V gene encodes CDR1 LNHDA and CDR2 SQIVND (reference sequence). V lost 5 bases, J lost 3 bases, and 10 bases lay in between. The CDR3 DNA reads as TGTGCCAGTAGTCTCCTCCCCGACACCGGGGAGCTGTTTTTT. The encoded protein is CASSLLPDTGELFF.

This clone was seen more than once but under ten times. The chain has TRBV7-6 and TRBJ2-2, with D possibly being TRBD2 (5 bases). V dropped 8 bases and J dropped 0 bases, with 10 bases sitting between them. From germline, CDR1 is SGHVS and CDR2 FNYEAQ. The CDR3 sequence is 14 residues long. In DNA form, the CDR3 reads TGTGCCAGCGGGGAGAGAGCGAACACCGGGGAGCTGTTTTTT. Protein sequence: CASGERANTGELFF.

In regard to this clone: Other DNA sequences of this sample code for an identical CDR3. The chain employs TRBV28 and TRBJ2-3; TRBD2 is a possible D gene (5 bases). This CDR3 contains 13 residues. V lost 6 bases and J lost 3, with 10 bases in between. Germline V CDR1 and CDR2: MDHEN, SYDVKM. CDR3 sequence reads: CASRPRGTDTQYF. The CDR3 DNA reads as TGTGCCAGCAGACCCCGGGGAACAGATACGCAGTATTTT.

The rearrangement joins TRBV14 to TRBJ2-2; unclear D gene. The CDR3 has 14 residues. The V and J ends lost 5 bases and 4 bases respectively, with 11 bases between them. Per the germline V gene, CDR1 is SGHDN and CDR2 is FVKESK. The CDR3 nucleotides are TGTGCCAGCAGCTTTCTCACGGGCACCGGGGAGCTGTTTTTT. Translating it yields CASSFLTGTGELFF.

This clone was seen more than once but under ten times. The chain joins TRBV6-5 to TRBJ1-2; the match to TRBD1 covers 8 bases. The CDR3 has 14 residues. Looked up from germline, CDR1 is MNHEY and CDR2 is SVGAGI. The ends lost 4 bases at V and 7 bases at J; junction bases unmatched: 8. The CDR3 nucleotides are TGTGCCAGCAGTTTTTCCGGGACAGGAAGTGGCTACACCTTC. This translates into CASSFSGTGSGYTF.

This clone was detected only a few times. The chain combines TRBV10-3 with TRBJ1-1, with D possibly TRBD1 on 5 matching bases. This CDR3 spans 13 amino acids. The V and J ends lost 10 bases and 0 bases respectively, with 12 bases between them. Germline V gene data show CDR1 as ENHRY and CDR2 as SYGVKD. CDR3 protein: CATEGQMNTEAFF. CDR3 DNA: TGTGCCACCGAAGGACAAATGAACACTGAAGCTTTCTTT.

To note about this clone: One end of the junction fails to match germline, which may point to a read error. The rearrangement links TRBV7-9 to TRBJ2-3, with 11 bases lining up with TRBD2. The CDR3 runs 14 residues. In germline, CDR1 is SEHNR, CDR2 FQNEAQ (reference sequence). This CDR3 is CASNLAGGPDTQYF. As DNA, the CDR3 is TGTGCCAGCAACTTAGCGGGAGGGCCCGATACGCAGTATTTT.

This clone was observed a handful of times. The chain has TRBV21-1 and TRBJ2-3; TRBD2, the table's D call, lacks a check against the DNA. TRBV21-1 is flagged as a pseudogene. The CDR3 is 14 residues long. The CDR3 bases are TGTGCCAGCAGCGAAATGGGAGGCCCCCCCTGGGAGTATTTT. Residues: CASSEMGGPPWEYF.

In its sample, this clone was seen a few times. The chain uses TRBV9 and TRBJ2-1; TRBD1 matches at 9 bases. The CDR3 has 14 residues. V dropped 7 bases and J dropped 4; count of bases not matched to a gene: 6. Per the germline V gene, CDR1 is SGDLS and CDR2 is YYNGEE. This chain's CDR3 is CASSIGTGYNEQFF. The CDR3 nucleotides are TGTGCCAGCTCGATCGGGACAGGGTACAATGAGCAGTTCTTC.

This chain links TRBV7-2 with TRBJ1-2; possible D gene TRBD1, 6 bases. The ends were cut back, 2 bases at V and 3 bases at J, with 13 bases in the middle. CDR1 is SGHTA and CDR2 is FQGNSA in the germline V gene. The CDR3 totals 15 residues. The CDR3 DNA is TGTGCCAGCAGCTTAAAAGGGGGGAACGACTATGGCTACACCTTC. This sequence encodes CASSLKGGNDYGYTF.

The rearrangement links TRBV20-1 to TRBJ1-2; D gene uncertain. V lost 6 bases, J lost 8 bases, and 13 bases lay in between. Germline CDR1 reads DFQATT; CDR2 reads SNEGSKA (reference sequence). The CDR3 extends over 11 amino acids. DNA of the CDR3: TGCAGTGCCTATACCCTTCAGGGCTACACCTTC. Residues: CSAYTLQGYTF.

This clone was recorded only once. A much larger clone lies one base from this, so it may be a read error. The V call is TRBV11-2, the J call TRBJ2-1; tentative D call: TRBD2 (6 bases). With 6 bases removed from V and 4 bases from J, the gap between germline ends came to 10 bases. This CDR3 comprises 13 residues. Germline values: CDR1 SGHAT, CDR2 FQNNGV. The CDR3 nucleotides read TGTGCCAGCAGTTTCGGAGGGTACAATGAGCAGTTCTTC. Its protein product is CASSFGGYNEQFF.

The chain combines TRBV5-1 with TRBJ2-3; D is tentatively TRBD1 or TRBD2 (5 bases each). Between the trimmed V and J ends, which lost 1 base and 0 bases, there was a span of 12 bases. The germline V gene encodes CDR1 SGHRS and CDR2 YFSETQ. This CDR3 is 16 amino acids long. The CDR3 protein is CASSLIVGDSTDTQYF. The CDR3 DNA reads as TGCGCCAGCAGCTTGATTGTGGGGGATAGCACAGATACGCAGTATTTT.

This clone showed up just a few times. The gene calls are TRBV6-4 and TRBJ2-7; 8 bases are a match to TRBD2. The CDR3 totals 16 residues. The V segment lost 8 bases and the J segment 0 bases; nucleotides outside the gene matches: 12. The germline V gene has CDR1 MRHNA and CDR2 SNTAGT. The CDR3 nucleotides read TGTGCCAGCTTAAGACTAGCGACTACTTACTCCTACGAGCAGTACTTC. Translated: CASLRLATTYSYEQYF.

The rearrangement uses TRBV27 and TRBJ2-1, with TRBD2 identical over 10 bases. CDR3 length: 18 amino acids. V lost 4 bases, J lost 7 bases, and 16 bases stayed unmatched. Germline loops: CDR1 MNHEY, CDR2 SMNVEV (reference sequence). DNA for the CDR3: TGTGCCAGCAGTTCCCCCATGGCCCGTAGCGGGAGGAGAAATGAGCAGTTCTTC. Translated: CASSSPMARSGRRNEQFF.

This clone was counted only a few times. V is TRBV7-3 and J is TRBJ2-2; 7 bases agree with TRBD1. J lost 13 bases, V lost 5 bases, and 7 bases had no gene match. The germline V gene has CDR1 SGHTA and CDR2 FQGTGA. This CDR3 has 12 residues. The chain's CDR3 is CASSATGLGLFF. In nucleotides, the CDR3 is TGTGCCAGCAGCGCGACAGGGCTGGGGCTGTTTTTT.

The CDR3 DNA sequence: TGTGCCAGCAGTCCCCGGACTGTCGGGAGAGGGGGAAAGACCCAGTACTTC. The encoded protein is CASSPRTVGRGGKTQYF. This rearrangement joins TRBV28 to TRBJ2-5; the D call may be TRBD1 or TRBD2 (6 bases each). V lost 5 bases and J lost 6, with 25 bases in between. Germline lookup yields CDR1 MDHEN and CDR2 SYDVKM. The CDR3 is 17 amino acids. The entire variable domain, with the rest obtained from reference TRBV28 and TRBJ2-5, is as follows: DVKVTQSSRYLVKRTGEKVFLECVQDMDHENMFWYRQDPGLGLRLIYFSYDVKMKEKGDIPEGYSVSREKKERFSLILESASTNQTSMYLCASSPRTVGRGGKTQYFGPGTRLLVL.

V gene TRBV27 combines with J gene TRBJ2-7, with unresolved D. V lost 8 bases, J lost 3 bases, and 11 bases lay in between. The CDR3 is 12 amino acids. Germline CDR1 MNHEY, CDR2 SMNVEV (reference sequence). CDR3 sequence: CASGIDGYEQYF. The CDR3 DNA follows: TGTGCCAGCGGGATTGACGGCTACGAGCAGTACTTC.

This clone was seen a few times. V usage is TRBV5-1 and J usage is TRBJ2-1, with 7 bases identical to TRBD2. Per germline, CDR1 SGHRS and CDR2 YFSETQ. Unmatched junction bases numbered 5, after V lost 5 bases and J lost 0 bases. The CDR3 runs 15 residues. CDR3 DNA: TGCGCCAGCAGGCTAGTAGCGGGCTCCTACAATGAGCAGTTCTTC. This gives the protein CASRLVAGSYNEQFF.

The rearrangement uses TRBV28 and TRBJ2-7; D is unresolved. The CDR3 length is 13 residues. Germline V gives CDR1 MDHEN, CDR2 SYDVKM. Trimming pared 2 bases from V and 6 bases from J, leaving 11 bases between. This chain's CDR3 is CASSLGNASEQYF. CDR3 DNA: TGTGCCAGCAGTTTAGGTAACGCGAGCGAGCAGTACTTC. Based on the CDR3 plus reference TRBV28 and TRBJ2-7, the full variable domain is DVKVTQSSRYLVKRTGEKVFLECVQDMDHENMFWYRQDPGLGLRLIYFSYDVKMKEKGDIPEGYSVSREKKERFSLILESASTNQTSMYLCASSLGNASEQYFGPGTRLTVT.

This clone is a singleton in its sample. The chain uses TRBV28 and TRBJ2-7; D is undetermined. Germline CDR1 is MDHEN and CDR2 is SYDVKM. The CDR3 has 14 amino acids. V lost 3 bases to trimming and J lost 0 bases, with 9 bases between them. CDR3 DNA sequence: TGTGCCAGCAGTTTCGACGGAGACTCCTACGAGCAGTACTTC. Translation gives CASSFDGDSYEQYF.

This clone was recorded a few times. The rearrangement links TRBV4-3 to TRBJ1-5, with 7 bases fitting TRBD1. The germline V gene encodes CDR1 LGHNA and CDR2 YSLEER. The CDR3 sequence is 15 residues long. The J segment lost 4 bases and the V segment lost 2 bases, leaving 5 bases of the junction unmatched. The CDR3 is CASSQTYRGNQPQHF. CDR3 DNA sequence: TGCGCCAGCAGCCAAACCTACAGGGGTAATCAGCCCCAGCATTTT.

V usage is TRBV9 and J usage is TRBJ1-2; 7 positions agree with TRBD1. V lost 4 bases to trimming and J lost 8 bases; unmatched junction nucleotides: 5. Germline V gives CDR1 SGDLS, CDR2 YYNGEE. The CDR3 sequence is 12 residues long. The CDR3 protein is CASSRDRQGYTF. The CDR3 region has the DNA TGTGCCAGCAGCCGGGACAGACAAGGCTACACCTTC.

This clone was recorded a few times. The rearrangement uses TRBV7-3 and TRBJ2-7; D perhaps matches TRBD1 (6 bases). The CDR3 spans 13 residues. Germline V CDR1 and CDR2: SGHTA, FQGTGA. With 5 bases removed from V and 6 bases from J, the gap between germline ends came to 14 bases. CDR3 protein: CASSLVQGSEQYF. CDR3 DNA: TGTGCCAGCAGCCTAGTCCAGGGGAGCGAGCAGTACTTC.

The J gene is TRBJ2-1, the V gene TRBV27, with D perhaps assigned TRBD1 or TRBD2 (5 bases each). With 8 bases removed from V and 6 bases from J, the gap between germline ends came to 20 bases. Germline values: CDR1 MNHEY, CDR2 SMNVEV (reference sequence). The CDR3 length is 15 residues. The DNA for the CDR3 is TGTGCCAGCGGATCGGGACGCCGGAGGATCAATGAGCAGTTCTTC. Its protein product is CASGSGRRRINEQFF.

This clone was picked up a small number of times. This chain uses TRBV9 with TRBJ2-5, with D possibly TRBD2 on 5 matching bases. The CDR3 sequence is 15 residues long. The V gene's germline CDR1 is SGDLS and CDR2 YYNGEE. Trimming removed 4 bases from V and 5 bases from J, with 18 bases in between. CDR3 in amino acids: CASSPQSGGWETQYF. In DNA, the CDR3 is TGTGCCAGCAGCCCACAGAGCGGTGGGTGGGAGACCCAGTACTTC.

There are a few counts of this clone. Other DNA sequences within the sample encode an identical CDR3. V and J are TRBV27 and TRBJ2-3; no clear D gene. Germline loops: CDR1 MNHEY, CDR2 SMNVEV (reference sequence). V was pared by 1 base and J by 1 base, with 3 bases between. This CDR3 is 13 amino acids long. The CDR3 loop is CASSLYGTDTQYF. The CDR3 nucleotides are TGTGCCAGCAGTTTATATGGCACAGATACGCAGTATTTT.

The chain carries TRBV28 and TRBJ2-2, with D perhaps matching TRBD1 (6 bases). The germline CDR1 and CDR2 sequences are MDHEN and SYDVKM. Trimming left V 4 bases short and J 4 bases short, with 10 bases between. This CDR3 has 14 amino acids. The CDR3 here is CASSSSQGTGELFF. For the CDR3, the DNA is TGTGCCAGCAGTTCCTCACAGGGCACCGGGGAGCTGTTTTTT.

This clone came up a few times. V is TRBV7-6 and J is TRBJ1-2; 9 nucleotides align to TRBD1. Germline V gives CDR1 SGHVS, CDR2 FNYEAQ. J gave up 7 bases and V 2 bases, and 5 bases lay outside the gene matches. The CDR3 extends over 14 amino acids. CDR3 amino acids: CASSLRDRDFGYTF. The CDR3 DNA reads as TGTGCCAGCAGCTTACGGGACAGGGACTTTGGCTACACCTTC.